The 15 T cell receptor beta chains below come from one sample, sequenced in a study of shared clonotypes between healthy human individuals. Using immunoSEQ multiplex PCR, the repertoire was profiled, and TCRdb retains in-frame clones only, with some absent. The sample lists about 2.3 million clones, 85% to 95% occurring once. The specimen sequenced was naive CD4+ T cells from PBMCs. Subset defined: CD45RA+ positively selected. The receptors originated from a man between 18 and 29 years old in good health. Some clones in this sample may be carry-over from other donors' samples.

As concerns this clone: The sample has other DNA sequences that encode this CDR3 too. The chain carries TRBV27 and TRBJ1-5; no definite D call. The CDR3 has 14 amino acids. Per germline, CDR1 MNHEY and CDR2 SMNVEV (reference sequence). V dropped 2 bases and J dropped 2 bases, with 7 bases sitting between them. The CDR3 region is CASSLPGGNQPQHF. CDR3 nucleotides: TGTGCCAGCAGTTTACCCGGGGGCAATCAGCCCCAGCATTTT.

The V and J genes are TRBV9 and TRBJ1-5, with unresolved D. The germline V gene encodes CDR1 SGDLS and CDR2 YYNGEE. The CDR3 has 14 residues. Trimming left V 4 bases short and J 5 bases short, with 13 bases between. The CDR3 here is CASSPSPWDQPQHF. CDR3 coding DNA: TGTGCCAGCAGCCCCAGCCCGTGGGATCAGCCCCAGCATTTT. Variable domain in full (rest from reference TRBV9 and TRBJ1-5): DSGVTQTPKHLITATGQRVTLRCSPRSGDLSVYWYQQSLDQGLQFLIQYYNGEERAKGNILERFSAQQFPDLHSELNLSSLELGDSALYFCASSPSPWDQPQHFGDGTRLSIL.

V and J are TRBV19 and TRBJ2-3; D perhaps matches TRBD1 (5 bases). Looked up from germline, CDR1 is LNHDA and CDR2 is SQIVND (reference sequence). Between the trimmed V and J ends, which lost 5 bases and 0 bases, there was a span of 12 bases. The CDR3 is 15 residues long. The CDR3 bases are TGTGCCAGTAGTCTACAGGTTTCTAGCACAGATACGCAGTATTTT. Its protein is CASSLQVSSTDTQYF.

This chain connects TRBV9 to TRBJ1-1; D is possibly TRBD1 (6 bases). The germline gives CDR1 SGDLS, CDR2 YYNGEE. CDR3 length equals 13 residues. V shed 5 bases and J shed 5 bases, with 13 bases lying between them. The CDR3 protein is CASSLLGGTEAFF. The DNA for the CDR3 is TGTGCCAGCAGTCTCCTAGGGGGGACTGAAGCTTTCTTT.

The chain has TRBV7-2 and TRBJ1-5; maybe TRBD1 (5 bases). From germline, CDR1 is SGHTA and CDR2 FQGNSA. The CDR3 runs to 15 residues. Trimming removed 6 bases from V and 5 bases from J, with 17 bases in between. This CDR3 is CASSLTGTAHQPQHF. Here the CDR3 DNA reads TGTGCCAGCAGTCTCACCGGGACCGCGCATCAGCCCCAGCATTTT.

This chain joins TRBV29-1 and TRBJ2-3; D uncertain. Deletions cut 8 bases from V and 0 bases from J, with 12 bases between. Germline loops: CDR1 SQVTM, CDR2 ANQGSEA. CDR3 length equals 13 residues. The CDR3 DNA sequence: TGCAGCTCATCCGGGTCTAGCACAGATACGCAGTATTTT. As protein: CSSSGSSTDTQYF.

The genes are TRBV15 and TRBJ2-5; either TRBD1 or TRBD2 may fit D (5 bases each). Trimming pared 1 base from V and 2 bases from J, leaving 11 bases between. The CDR3 contains 15 residues. Germline lookup yields CDR1 LNHNV and CDR2 YYDKDF (reference sequence). CDR3 sequence reads: CATSRGGAAQETQYF. CDR3 in DNA: TGTGCCACCAGCAGAGGAGGGGCAGCTCAAGAGACCCAGTACTTC.

V gene TRBV5-1 combines with J gene TRBJ2-1; D is possibly TRBD1 (6 bases). This CDR3 spans 15 amino acids. The germline gives CDR1 SGHRS, CDR2 YFSETQ. Trimming removed 3 bases at V and 0 bases at J, with 10 bases between. In DNA, the CDR3 is TGCGCCAGCAGCTCAGACAGGATCTCCTACAATGAGCAGTTCTTC. As protein: CASSSDRISYNEQFF.

The rearrangement links TRBV29-1 to TRBJ2-7; TRBD1 matches at 8 bases. The germline V gene encodes CDR1 SQVTM and CDR2 ANQGSEA. CDR3 length: 13 residues. V gave up 7 bases and J gave up 5 bases; unmatched junction bases: 10. In DNA form, the CDR3 reads TGCAGCGCTCAGGACAGGGTTGTCCACGAGCAGTACTTC. Amino acids: CSAQDRVVHEQYF.

The chain uses TRBV27 and TRBJ1-1; TRBD1 aligns across 10 bases. Trimming cost V 7 bases and J 0 bases; bases outside gene matches: 14. Germline lookup yields CDR1 MNHEY and CDR2 SMNVEV (reference sequence). The CDR3 length is 18 residues. CDR3 coding DNA: TGTGCCAGCATGGGGGGACAGGGGCCATGGGGCATGAACACTGAAGCTTTCTTT. This encodes CASMGGQGPWGMNTEAFF.

CDR3 sequence (DNA): TGTGCCAGCAGCCTTCAGGCAGGCCGACAAGAGACCCAGTACTTC. This sequence encodes CASSLQAGRQETQYF. The chain recombines TRBV7-3 with TRBJ2-5; D unclear. The CDR3 loop spans 15 amino acids. V lost 5 bases, J lost 2 bases, and 15 bases lay in between. CDR1 and CDR2 (germline): SGHTA, FQGTGA.

The chain is built from TRBV28 and TRBJ1-5; 9 bases agree with TRBD1. Germline V gene lookup returns CDR1 MDHEN and CDR2 SYDVKM. The CDR3 runs 15 residues. V gave up 7 bases and J gave up 4 bases; unmatched junction bases: 8. This CDR3 is CASMAGQGWNQPQHF. CDR3 sequence (DNA): TGTGCCAGCATGGCGGGACAGGGTTGGAATCAGCCCCAGCATTTT. The full variable domain, in which reference TRBV28 and TRBJ1-5 provide the parts outside the CDR3, is DVKVTQSSRYLVKRTGEKVFLECVQDMDHENMFWYRQDPGLGLRLIYFSYDVKMKEKGDIPEGYSVSREKKERFSLILESASTNQTSMYLCASMAGQGWNQPQHFGDGTRLSIL.

The chain couples TRBV4-3 to TRBJ2-1; D is undetermined. Looked up from germline, CDR1 is LGHNA and CDR2 is YSLEER. The CDR3 totals 13 residues. V lost 0 bases and J lost 8, with 8 bases in between. CDR3 DNA: TGCGCCAGCAGCCAAGACGAAAGGGATGAGCAGTTCTTC. As protein: CASSQDERDEQFF.

The chain carries TRBV11-3 and TRBJ2-1; 9 bases match TRBD1. Germline V gene data show CDR1 as SGHNT and CDR2 as YENEEA. J lost 5 bases, V lost 2 bases, and 4 bases had no gene match. The CDR3 runs to 15 residues. CDR3 in amino acids: CASSLQGTGNNEQFF. DNA of the CDR3: TGTGCCAGCAGCTTACAAGGGACAGGGAACAATGAGCAGTTCTTC.

V and J are TRBV18 and TRBJ2-5; 13 bases are shared with TRBD2. Looked up from germline, CDR1 is KGHSH and CDR2 is LQKENI. J was trimmed by 5 bases and V by 1 base; bases with no gene match: 4. This CDR3 spans 16 amino acids. CDR3 region: CASSPQLAGGPETQYF. CDR3 coding DNA: TGTGCCAGCTCACCACAACTAGCGGGAGGGCCGGAGACCCAGTACTTC.